Following are 5 T cell receptor beta chains from one sample sequenced in a study of blood T cell repertoires in COVID-19. Sequencing used immunoSEQ multiplex PCR; TCRdb keeps in-frame clones, though not all of them. The profile shows about 100,000 clones, 70% to 90% of them singletons. Material for sequencing was peripheral blood. The receptors stem from a woman aged 25 to 39 with acute or convalescent COVID-19.

The chain is built from TRBV9 and TRBJ1-3; 9 bases map to TRBD1. CDR3 length: 17 amino acids. Germline assignment: CDR1 SGDLS and CDR2 YYNGEE. V was pared by 3 bases and J by 0 bases, with 7 bases of the junction left unmatched. Written as DNA, the CDR3 is TGTGCCAGCAGCGCCCGGGACAGGGCCACCTCTGGAAACACCATATATTTT. This gives the protein CASSARDRATSGNTIYF.

The J gene is TRBJ1-4, the V gene TRBV25-1, with TRBD1 as a possible D gene (6 bases). The CDR3 length is 15 residues. The ends were cut back, 1 base at V and 7 bases at J, with 13 bases in the middle. The V gene's germline CDR1 is MGHDK and CDR2 SYGVNS. The CDR3, as DNA: TGTGCCAGCAGTGAATTAAATACCAGGGGTGAAAAACTGTTTTTT. Its translation: CASSELNTRGEKLFF.

V gene TRBV5-1 combines with J gene TRBJ1-2; D unclear. With 2 bases removed from V and 4 bases from J, the gap between germline ends came to 15 bases. Germline-derived CDR1 and CDR2 are SGHRS and YFSETQ. The CDR3 has 15 amino acids. CDR3 protein: CASSLGGRQSYGYTF. The CDR3 nucleotides are TGCGCCAGCAGCTTAGGTGGCAGACAAAGCTATGGCTACACCTTC. The full variable domain, its missing parts supplied by reference TRBV5-1 and TRBJ1-2, is KAGVTQTPRYLIKTRGQQVTLSCSPISGHRSVSWYQQTPGQGLQFLFEYFSETQRNKGNFPGRFSGRQFSNSRSEMNVSTLELGDSALYLCASSLGGRQSYGYTFGSGTRLTVV.

This chain connects TRBV7-9 to TRBJ2-1, with TRBD1 as a possible D gene (7 bases). Trimming left V 5 bases short and J 4 bases short, with 18 bases between. The CDR3 is 16 residues long. Germline values: CDR1 SEHNR, CDR2 FQNEAQ (reference sequence). CDR3 DNA: TGTGCCAGCAGCCCCCGAACAGGGGCGGGGTACAATGAGCAGTTCTTC. Translating gives CASSPRTGAGYNEQFF.

This sequence joins TRBV13 and TRBJ1-1; unclear D gene. Trimming stripped 0 bases from V and 7 bases from J, with 3 bases between. Germline CDR1 PRHDT, CDR2 FYEKMQ (reference sequence). The CDR3 is 11 residues long. Written as DNA, the CDR3 is TGTGCCAGCAGCTTAGGTCGTGAAGCTTTCTTT. Protein sequence: CASSLGREAFF.